The rows below give T cell receptor beta chains drawn from one sample of a study of OX40 agonist ivuxolimab in advanced cancers. The table came from immunoSEQ multiplex PCR; TCRdb's copy has only in-frame clones and leaves some out. Of under 90,000 clones in the sample, around 83% were seen once. The input for sequencing was CD4+ or CD8+ T cells sorted from blood, taken in a trial of the OX40 agonist ivuxolimab. Receptor source: an adult with an advanced solid tumor such as melanoma, head and neck, liver or kidney cancer. CDR3s include the opening cysteine and the closing phenylalanine or tryptophan. D genes are given only for firm matches. Rows give clone size only sometimes, using once, few, many, or a class for an expanded clone.

d_call: .
v_call: TRBV5-4
j_call: TRBJ1-6
clone_size: .
cdr3_nt: TGTGCCAGCAGCTTGGGGCATCGGACCCATTCACCCCTCCACTTT
cdr3_aa: CASSLGHRTHSPLHF

d_call: TRBD1
v_call: TRBV29-1
j_call: TRBJ2-7
clone_size: .
cdr3_nt: TGCAGCGCGGACAGGGGGAACGAGCAGTACTTC
cdr3_aa: CSADRGNEQYF

d_call: .
v_call: TRBV7-9
j_call: TRBJ1-6
clone_size: large
cdr3_nt: TGTGCCAGCAGCCAGTGGGGAGGGGGGGATAATTCACCCCTCCACTTT
cdr3_aa: CASSQWGGGDNSPLHF

d_call: .
v_call: TRBV28
j_call: TRBJ1-1
clone_size: .
cdr3_nt: TGTGCCAGCAGTCCCCATCGCGGGGGAGGAACTGAAGCTTTCTTT
cdr3_aa: CASSPHRGGGTEAFF

d_call: .
v_call: TRBV6-1
j_call: TRBJ2-1
clone_size: .
cdr3_nt: TGTGCCAGCAGTGAAGCGCCGGCTGGGTCCTACAATGAGCAGTTCTTC
cdr3_aa: CASSEAPAGSYNEQFF

d_call: TRBD2
v_call: TRBV5-1
j_call: TRBJ2-1
clone_size: .
cdr3_nt: TGCGCCAGCAGCTCTAGCGGGGGGGCCAACAATGAGCAGTTCTTC
cdr3_aa: CASSSSGGANNEQFF

d_call: .
v_call: TRBV27
j_call: TRBJ1-6
clone_size: .
cdr3_nt: TGTGCCAGCAGTTTCGATCGATGGGGAGGGACCATTAATTCACCCCTCCACTTT
cdr3_aa: CASSFDRWGGTINSPLHF

d_call: .
v_call: TRBV7-9
j_call: TRBJ1-6
clone_size: .
cdr3_nt: TGTGCCAGCACACTGGGAGGCCCCGTTTTCACCCTCCACTTT
cdr3_aa: CASTLGGPVFTLHF

d_call: TRBD1
v_call: TRBV5-6
j_call: TRBJ1-6
clone_size: .
cdr3_nt: TGTGCCAGCAGCTCGACAGGGGCTAATTCACCCCTCCACTTT
cdr3_aa: CASSSTGANSPLHF

d_call: .
v_call: TRBV6-6
j_call: TRBJ2-7
clone_size: .
cdr3_nt: TGTGCCAGCAGTTACTCGAGTTGGGGAGGAACCTACGAGCAGTACTTC
cdr3_aa: CASSYSSWGGTYEQYF

d_call: .
v_call: TRBV5-1
j_call: TRBJ2-7
clone_size: .
cdr3_nt: TGTGCCAGCAGCTCGACAAACTACGAGCAGTACTTC
cdr3_aa: CASSSTNYEQYF

d_call: TRBD1
v_call: TRBV5-1
j_call: TRBJ2-5
clone_size: .
cdr3_nt: TGCGCCAGCAGCTTGGGACAGGGGACGGCAGGAGAGACCCAGTACTTC
cdr3_aa: CASSLGQGTAGETQYF

d_call: .
v_call: TRBV6-5
j_call: TRBJ1-5
clone_size: .
cdr3_nt: TGTGCCAGCAGTTCCATACACCGGGGTAAATCACAGCCCCAGCATTTT
cdr3_aa: CASSSIHRGKSQPQHF

d_call: .
v_call: TRBV19
j_call: TRBJ2-5
clone_size: few
cdr3_nt: TGTGCCAGTAGTATTGGAGACGGGGTCGAAGAGACCCAGTACTTC
cdr3_aa: CASSIGDGVEETQYF

d_call: TRBD2
v_call: TRBV10-1
j_call: TRBJ2-7
clone_size: once
cdr3_nt: TGCGCCAGCAGTGAAGCTAGCGGGGGATACGAGCAGTACTTC
cdr3_aa: CASSEASGGYEQYF

d_call: .
v_call: TRBV7-9
j_call: TRBJ2-7
clone_size: .
cdr3_nt: TGTGCCAGCAGCTTAGGGAGACAGTTCTCCAGTACCTACGAGCAGTACTTC
cdr3_aa: CASSLGRQFSSTYEQYF

d_call: TRBD1
v_call: TRBV11-2
j_call: TRBJ1-2
clone_size: .
cdr3_nt: TGTGCCAGCAGCTTAAAAGGGGCCGGGACAGGGGACGCTAACTATGGCTACACCTTC
cdr3_aa: CASSLKGAGTGDANYGYTF

d_call: .
v_call: TRBV5-6
j_call: TRBJ1-2
clone_size: .
cdr3_nt: TGTGCCAGCAGCTTGGAACAGCTCAACTATGGCTACACCTTC
cdr3_aa: CASSLEQLNYGYTF

d_call: .
v_call: TRBV19
j_call: TRBJ1-1
clone_size: .
cdr3_nt: TGTGCTGCGAGCACGATGAACACTGAAGCTTTCTTT
cdr3_aa: CAASTMNTEAFF

d_call: TRBD2
v_call: TRBV5-6
j_call: TRBJ2-5
clone_size: .
cdr3_nt: TGTGCCAGCAGCTTTGCGGGGGGGTACCAAGAGACCCAGTACTTC
cdr3_aa: CASSFAGGYQETQYF

d_call: .
v_call: TRBV30
j_call: TRBJ1-5
clone_size: .
cdr3_nt: TGTGCCTGGTCGGGGGGCGCCTCTCAGCCCCAGCATTTT
cdr3_aa: CAWSGGASQPQHF

d_call: .
v_call: TRBV18
j_call: TRBJ1-1
clone_size: .
cdr3_nt: TGTGCCAGCTCACCACAGGCGGGAAACACTGAAGCTTTCTTT
cdr3_aa: CASSPQAGNTEAFF

d_call: .
v_call: TRBV12-5
j_call: TRBJ2-7
clone_size: .
cdr3_nt: TGTGCTAGTGGTTTATCAGGGCGAGGAGTATTCCACGAGCAGTACTTC
cdr3_aa: CASGLSGRGVFHEQYF

d_call: .
v_call: TRBV28
j_call: TRBJ1-4
clone_size: .
cdr3_nt: TGTGCCAGCAGTTTAGGGCAGGCAGGGGAAGGGGAAAAACTGTTTTTT
cdr3_aa: CASSLGQAGEGEKLFF

d_call: .
v_call: TRBV4-2
j_call: TRBJ2-2
clone_size: .
cdr3_nt: TGTGCCAGCAGCCAAGCCTCGAACACCGGGGAGCTGTTTTTT
cdr3_aa: CASSQASNTGELFF

d_call: .
v_call: TRBV7-8
j_call: TRBJ2-6
clone_size: .
cdr3_nt: TGTGCCAGCAGCTTATTGGCAGGGACCTCCTCTGGGGCCAACGTCCTGACTTTC
cdr3_aa: CASSLLAGTSSGANVLTF

d_call: .
v_call: TRBV6-1
j_call: TRBJ1-6
clone_size: .
cdr3_nt: TGTGCCAGCAGTACCGACTGGAATTCACCCCTCCACTTT
cdr3_aa: CASSTDWNSPLHF

d_call: .
v_call: TRBV5-5
j_call: TRBJ2-6
clone_size: .
cdr3_nt: TGTGCCAGCAGCTTGGCGGTTGGGGGGACTGGGGCCAACGTCCTGACTTTC
cdr3_aa: CASSLAVGGTGANVLTF

d_call: .
v_call: TRBV18
j_call: TRBJ1-1
clone_size: .
cdr3_nt: TGTGCCAGCTCACCGTCGCAGAAGAACACTGAAGCTTTCTTT
cdr3_aa: CASSPSQKNTEAFF

d_call: .
v_call: TRBV27
j_call: TRBJ1-5
clone_size: .
cdr3_nt: TGTGCCAGCAGTTTAAACAGAGATCAGCCCCAGCATTTT
cdr3_aa: CASSLNRDQPQHF

d_call: .
v_call: TRBV7-2
j_call: TRBJ1-2
clone_size: few
cdr3_nt: TGTGCCAGCAGCTTAGATAGGGGTGGCTACACCTTC
cdr3_aa: CASSLDRGGYTF

d_call: .
v_call: TRBV7-8
j_call: TRBJ1-1
clone_size: .
cdr3_nt: TGTGCCAGCAGCCCCCTGGCGGAAGCTTTCTTT
cdr3_aa: CASSPLAEAFF

d_call: TRBD2
v_call: TRBV7-6
j_call: TRBJ2-5
clone_size: .
cdr3_nt: TGTGCCAGCAGCGGGCTGGGACTAGCAGCGTTAGAGACCCAGTACTTC
cdr3_aa: CASSGLGLAALETQYF

d_call: TRBD1
v_call: TRBV5-4
j_call: TRBJ2-1
clone_size: once
cdr3_nt: TGTGCCAGCAGCCTCAATATCGACAGGGACAATGAGCAGTTCTTC
cdr3_aa: CASSLNIDRDNEQFF

d_call: TRBD1
v_call: TRBV5-1
j_call: TRBJ1-6
clone_size: few
cdr3_nt: TGCGCCAGCAGCGGGGAACAGGGGCCGGGGAATTCACCCCTCCACTTT
cdr3_aa: CASSGEQGPGNSPLHF

d_call: TRBD1
v_call: TRBV10-3
j_call: TRBJ2-5
clone_size: .
cdr3_nt: TGTGCCATCAGTGAGCGAGGGACAGGACAAGAGACCCAGTACTTC
cdr3_aa: CAISERGTGQETQYF

d_call: .
v_call: TRBV7-9
j_call: TRBJ2-2
clone_size: .
cdr3_nt: TGTGCCAGCCAAGGTACCGGGGAGCTGTTTTTT
cdr3_aa: CASQGTGELFF

d_call: TRBD1
v_call: TRBV28
j_call: TRBJ1-2
clone_size: .
cdr3_nt: TGTGCCAGCAGTTCAAGACAGGGGATGAACTATGGCTACACCTTC
cdr3_aa: CASSSRQGMNYGYTF

d_call: .
v_call: TRBV6-6
j_call: TRBJ2-3
clone_size: .
cdr3_nt: TGTGCCAGCAGGCGTGAGGGTCTAGGACTCACAGATACGCAGTATTTT
cdr3_aa: CASRREGLGLTDTQYF

d_call: TRBD1
v_call: TRBV29-1
j_call: TRBJ1-4
clone_size: .
cdr3_nt: TGCAGCGTTGCAATCAGGGGGAACCTTGGAGAAACTAATGAAAAACTGTTTTTT
cdr3_aa: CSVAIRGNLGETNEKLFF

d_call: .
v_call: TRBV5-1
j_call: TRBJ2-1
clone_size: .
cdr3_nt: TGCGCCAGCAGCTTGTACAATGAGCAGTTCTTC
cdr3_aa: CASSLYNEQFF

d_call: TRBD2
v_call: TRBV5-1
j_call: TRBJ2-7
clone_size: few
cdr3_nt: TGCGCCAGCAGCGCGGGACTAGCGGCCTACGAGCAGTACTTC
cdr3_aa: CASSAGLAAYEQYF

d_call: .
v_call: TRBV6-6
j_call: TRBJ1-3
clone_size: once
cdr3_nt: TGTGCCAGCAGCCCGGGCCTCTCTGGAAACACCATATATTTT
cdr3_aa: CASSPGLSGNTIYF

d_call: TRBD1
v_call: TRBV5-4
j_call: TRBJ1-6
clone_size: .
cdr3_nt: TGTGCCAGCAGCTCGGGACAGCTTCCTAATTCACCCCTCCACTTT
cdr3_aa: CASSSGQLPNSPLHF

d_call: .
v_call: TRBV11-3
j_call: TRBJ1-1
clone_size: .
cdr3_nt: TGTGCCAGCAGTTTTACAGGGCCTCTTCGCACTGAAGCTTTCTTT
cdr3_aa: CASSFTGPLRTEAFF

d_call: .
v_call: TRBV5-1
j_call: TRBJ1-2
clone_size: few
cdr3_nt: TGCGCCAGCACAGCCGATAGGGGGGGTTATGGCTACACCTTC
cdr3_aa: CASTADRGGYGYTF

d_call: .
v_call: TRBV29-1
j_call: TRBJ2-7
clone_size: medium-sized
cdr3_nt: TGCAGCGTTGAAGTTGGCAGCTACGAGCAGTACTTC
cdr3_aa: CSVEVGSYEQYF

d_call: .
v_call: TRBV5-4
j_call: TRBJ2-7
clone_size: .
cdr3_nt: TGTGCCAGCAGTTCCGCCGGGGTGGGCATCCACGAGCAGTACTTC
cdr3_aa: CASSSAGVGIHEQYF

d_call: .
v_call: TRBV6-5
j_call: TRBJ1-4
clone_size: .
cdr3_nt: TGTGCCAGCAGTTACACCCAACCTGAAAAACTGTTTTTT
cdr3_aa: CASSYTQPEKLFF

d_call: TRBD1
v_call: TRBV6-1
j_call: TRBJ1-4
clone_size: medium-sized
cdr3_nt: TGTGCCAGCAATCGGGACAGGGATGAAAAACTGTTTTTT
cdr3_aa: CASNRDRDEKLFF

d_call: .
v_call: TRBV28
j_call: TRBJ1-4
clone_size: .
cdr3_nt: TGTGCCAGCAGTTTTTACAGGGAGGAAAAACTGTTTTTT
cdr3_aa: CASSFYREEKLFF

d_call: TRBD2
v_call: TRBV27
j_call: TRBJ2-7
clone_size: .
cdr3_nt: TGTGCCAGCAGCTTACAGGCGGGGGACTACGAGCAGTACTTC
cdr3_aa: CASSLQAGDYEQYF